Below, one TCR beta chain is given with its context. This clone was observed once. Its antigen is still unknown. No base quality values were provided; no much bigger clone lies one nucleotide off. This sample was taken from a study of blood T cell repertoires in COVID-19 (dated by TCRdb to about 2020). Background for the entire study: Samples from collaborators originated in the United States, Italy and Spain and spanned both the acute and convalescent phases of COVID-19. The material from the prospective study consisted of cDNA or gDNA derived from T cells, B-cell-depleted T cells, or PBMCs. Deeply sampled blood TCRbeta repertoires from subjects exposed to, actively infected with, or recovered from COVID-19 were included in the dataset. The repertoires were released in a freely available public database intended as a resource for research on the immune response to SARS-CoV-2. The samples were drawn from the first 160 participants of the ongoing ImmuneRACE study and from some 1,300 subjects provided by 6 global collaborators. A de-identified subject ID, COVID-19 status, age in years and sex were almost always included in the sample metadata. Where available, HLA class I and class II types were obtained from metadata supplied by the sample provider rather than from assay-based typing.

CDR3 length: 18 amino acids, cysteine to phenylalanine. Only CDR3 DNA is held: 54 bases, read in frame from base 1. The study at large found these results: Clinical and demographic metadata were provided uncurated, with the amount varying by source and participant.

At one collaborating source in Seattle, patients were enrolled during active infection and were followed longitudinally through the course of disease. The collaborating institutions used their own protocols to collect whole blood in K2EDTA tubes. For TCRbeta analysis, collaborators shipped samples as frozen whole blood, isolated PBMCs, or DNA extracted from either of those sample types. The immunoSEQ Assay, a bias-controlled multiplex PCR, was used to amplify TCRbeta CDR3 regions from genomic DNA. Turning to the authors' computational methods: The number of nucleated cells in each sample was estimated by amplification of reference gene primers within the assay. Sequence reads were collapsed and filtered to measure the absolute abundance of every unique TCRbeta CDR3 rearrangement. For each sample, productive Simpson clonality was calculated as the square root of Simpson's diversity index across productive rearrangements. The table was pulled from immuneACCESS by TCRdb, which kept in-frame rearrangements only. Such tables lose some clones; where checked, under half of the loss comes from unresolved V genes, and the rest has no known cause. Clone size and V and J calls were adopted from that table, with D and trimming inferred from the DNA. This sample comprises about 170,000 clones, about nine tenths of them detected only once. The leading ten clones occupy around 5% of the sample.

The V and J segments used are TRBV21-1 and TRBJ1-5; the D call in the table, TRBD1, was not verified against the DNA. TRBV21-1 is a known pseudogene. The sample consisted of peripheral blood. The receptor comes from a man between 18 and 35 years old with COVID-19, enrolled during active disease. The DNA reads TGTGCCAGCAGTGGGACAGGGGGCGCAGAAAGGAGCAATCAGCCCCAGCATTTT. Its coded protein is CASSGTGGAERSNQPQHF.